Sequencing of this TCR beta chain was carried out in a study of T cell responses to AZD1222 COVID-19 vaccine. Points on this clone: Its antigen is undetermined.

Findings of the study overall: The sample set comprised mostly white British donors with more females, and clonal diversity was possibly underestimated.

Generated by immunoSEQ multiplex PCR, the TCRdb table keeps only in-frame clones and is missing some. Altogether over 150,000 clones are present, around 88% being singletons, with the ten largest covering about 0.53%. The germline gives CDR1 MGHDK, CDR2 SYGVNS. This CDR3 is 15 amino acids long. Trimming pared 5 bases from V and 6 bases from J, leaving 17 bases between. The chain has TRBV25-1 and TRBJ2-1; D gene unclear. The sample was peripheral blood, taken on day 0 of AZD1222 vaccination. The TCR originated in an adult in good health. The CDR3 coding sequence is TGTGCCAGCAGTCCGCTATTGGGGTTAGGCAATGAGCAGTTCTTC. Its translation is CASSPLLGLGNEQFF.